The 18 T cell receptor beta chains in this list originate from one sample, sequenced in a study of blood T cell repertoires in COVID-19. The repertoire was sequenced with immunoSEQ multiplex PCR; TCRdb's copy has only in-frame clones and lacks some. The table records roughly 200,000 clones, approximately 80% of them present only once. Sequenced material: peripheral blood. These receptors were collected from a man aged 50 to 60 who had recovered from COVID-19.

The chain links TRBV27 to TRBJ2-5; TRBD2 might be the D (6 bases). Trimming pared 0 bases from V and 2 bases from J, leaving 10 bases between. The CDR3 is made up of 15 amino acids. The V gene's germline CDR1 is MNHEY and CDR2 SMNVEV (reference sequence). The CDR3 DNA follows: TGTGCCAGCAGTTTATCTTGGGACTGGCAAGAGACCCAGTACTTC. It encodes CASSLSWDWQETQYF.

CDR3 loop: CASSRSVNQPQHF. The CDR3 coding sequence is TGTGCCAGCAGCCGGAGTGTCAATCAGCCCCAGCATTTT. J is TRBJ1-5 and V is TRBV16, with D uncertain. V was clipped by 4 bases and J by 3 bases, with 7 bases between them. The germline V gene has CDR1 KGHSY and CDR2 FQNENV. This CDR3 comprises 13 residues.

The J gene is TRBJ2-1, the V gene TRBV10-2; the match to TRBD2 covers 11 bases. V lost 8 bases to trimming and J lost 7 bases; unmatched junction nucleotides: 10. The length of the CDR3 is 15 residues. Germline V lookup: CDR1 WSHSY, CDR2 SAAADI. CDR3 bases: TGCGCCAGCGGTAGCGGGAGGGGGTTTCATAATGAGCAGTTCTTC. Translating gives CASGSGRGFHNEQFF.

The V and J genes are TRBV15 and TRBJ2-1; D is ambiguous. The CDR3 contains 16 residues. Germline V gene sequence: CDR1 LNHNV, CDR2 YYDKDF (reference sequence). V lost 0 bases to trimming and J lost 2 bases, with 11 bases between them. CDR3 amino acids: CATSRDYGRPYNEQFF. CDR3 bases: TGTGCCACCAGCAGAGATTATGGCAGGCCCTACAATGAGCAGTTCTTC.

This sequence joins TRBV18 and TRBJ2-1, with 8 bases that match TRBD1. Germline CDR1 KGHSH, CDR2 LQKENI. The CDR3 is made up of 16 amino acids. Unmatched junction bases numbered 11, after V lost 3 bases and J lost 7 bases. The CDR3 region is CASSPTRDRRRNEQFF. The DNA for the CDR3 is TGTGCCAGCTCACCGACTCGGGACAGGCGGCGGAATGAGCAGTTCTTC.

The rearrangement joins TRBV5-1 to TRBJ2-1; 9 bases line up with TRBD2. Germline values: CDR1 SGHRS, CDR2 YFSETQ. The V and J ends lost 4 bases and 7 bases, in that order; junction bases with no gene match: 15. This CDR3 spans 17 amino acids. Here the CDR3 reads CASSGGTSRPGSNEQFF. Here the CDR3 DNA reads TGCGCCAGCAGCGGCGGGACTAGCCGACCGGGGTCGAATGAGCAGTTCTTC. Full variable domain (missing parts from reference TRBV5-1 and TRBJ2-1): KAGVTQTPRYLIKTRGQQVTLSCSPISGHRSVSWYQQTPGQGLQFLFEYFSETQRNKGNFPGRFSGRQFSNSRSEMNVSTLELGDSALYLCASSGGTSRPGSNEQFFGPGTRLTVL.

The rearrangement joins TRBV7-2 to TRBJ1-1; D uncertain. The CDR3 length is 13 residues. Germline CDR1 reads SGHTA; CDR2 reads FQGNSA. The ends were cut back, 6 bases at V and 0 bases at J, with 8 bases in the middle. The DNA of the CDR3 is TGTGCCAGCAGTCACACAGTGAACACTGAAGCTTTCTTT. Its protein product is CASSHTVNTEAFF.

For the CDR3, the DNA is TGCAGCGCCGAACAGACGTCGGGATACGAGCAGTACTTC. As protein: CSAEQTSGYEQYF. The genes are TRBV29-1 and TRBJ2-7, with TRBD2 as a possible D gene (5 bases). The germline V and J ends were trimmed by 7 bases and 4 bases, with 17 bases remaining between them. The CDR3 loop spans 13 amino acids. The germline gives CDR1 SQVTM, CDR2 ANQGSEA.

This chain connects TRBV29-1 to TRBJ1-2, with unresolved D. This CDR3 is 12 amino acids long. V lost 4 bases, J lost 6 bases, and 12 bases lay in between. CDR1 is SQVTM, CDR2 ANQGSEA, per germline. The DNA for the CDR3 is TGCAGCGTTGTGTCCGGGGTTGATGGCTACACCTTC. This encodes CSVVSGVDGYTF.

The V and J genes are TRBV29-1 and TRBJ2-7; 9 bases fit TRBD1. This CDR3 has 13 residues. J lost 3 bases, V lost 5 bases, and 5 bases had no gene match. Germline V lookup: CDR1 SQVTM, CDR2 ANQGSEA. CDR3 coding DNA: TGCAGCGTTCCGGGACAGGGTGACTACGAGCAGTACTTC. This gives the protein CSVPGQGDYEQYF.

This clone has just a few counts. The chain is built from TRBV2 and TRBJ2-1; 10 bases align to TRBD2. This CDR3 region has 15 residues. The V gene end was trimmed by 7 bases and the J gene end by 10 bases; junction bases not matched to a gene: 13. Germline V gene lookup returns CDR1 SNHLY and CDR2 FYNNEI. The CDR3 DNA is TGTGCCAGCAAATTGTCCCTAGCGGGAGTAGGGGAGCAGTTCTTC. It translates to CASKLSLAGVGEQFF.

The rearrangement links TRBV15 to TRBJ2-1; the match to TRBD2 covers 9 bases. The CDR3 length is 14 residues. Trimming removed 0 bases from V and 10 bases from J; junction bases left unmatched: 4. Germline CDR1 LNHNV, CDR2 YYDKDF (reference sequence). The CDR3 nucleotides read TGTGCCACCAGCAGAGATCTAGCGGGACAGGAGCAGTTCTTC. Encoded protein: CATSRDLAGQEQFF.

This chain uses TRBV15 with TRBJ2-7, with D possibly matching TRBD1 (5 bases). The germline V gene has CDR1 LNHNV and CDR2 YYDKDF (reference sequence). Trimming took off 1 base at V and 6 bases at J, with 16 bases between the two ends. This CDR3 is 15 amino acids long. The CDR3 sequence is CATSRGGVVLGEQYF. As DNA, the CDR3 is TGTGCCACCAGCAGAGGGGGCGTGGTCCTCGGCGAGCAGTACTTC. Together with reference TRBV15 and TRBJ2-7, the CDR3 gives the full variable domain: DAMVIQNPRYQVTQFGKPVTLSCSQTLNHNVMYWYQQKSSQAPKLLFHYYDKDFNNEADTPDNFQSRRPNTSFCFLDIRSPGLGDTAMYLCATSRGGVVLGEQYFGPGTRLTVT.

This clone was picked up one time. The chain recombines TRBV7-8 with TRBJ2-5, with a weak D call TRBD1 (6 bases). The CDR3 runs to 16 residues. Trimming pared 3 bases from V and 1 base from J, leaving 15 bases between. The V gene's germline CDR1 is SGHVS and CDR2 FQNEAQ. The CDR3 region is CASSLTGSATQETQYF. In nucleotides, the CDR3 is TGTGCCAGCAGCTTGACAGGATCGGCCACCCAAGAGACCCAGTACTTC.

The V call is TRBV28, the J call TRBJ1-4; possible D gene TRBD1, 6 bases. With 5 bases removed from V and 6 bases from J, the gap between germline ends came to 16 bases. Germline V CDR1 and CDR2: MDHEN, SYDVKM. The CDR3 has 15 residues. The CDR3 region is CASSGTRGDDEKLFF. The CDR3 nucleotides read TGTGCCAGCAGTGGAACCAGGGGTGATGATGAAAAACTGTTTTTT.

The V and J genes are TRBV5-1 and TRBJ1-6; tentative D call: TRBD1 (5 bases). CDR1 and CDR2 from the germline V gene are SGHRS and YFSETQ. There are 16 residues in the CDR3. V was trimmed by 4 bases and J by 5 bases, leaving 16 bases between them. This CDR3 is CASSPSIDRNNSPLHF. The CDR3 DNA follows: TGCGCCAGCAGCCCCTCGATTGACAGAAATAATTCACCCCTCCACTTT.

V is TRBV2 and J is TRBJ2-7, with 8 bases that match TRBD2. The CDR3 spans 12 residues. In germline, CDR1 is SNHLY, CDR2 FYNNEI. J gave up 3 bases and V 8 bases, and 3 bases lay outside the gene matches. As DNA, the CDR3 is TGTGCCAGCTCGGGACTAGTCTACGAGCAGTACTTC. This codes for CASSGLVYEQYF. The entire variable domain, with the rest obtained from reference TRBV2 and TRBJ2-7, is as follows: EPEVTQTPSHQVTQMGQEVILRCVPISNHLYFYWYRQILGQKVEFLVSFYNNEISEKSEIFDDQFSVERPDGSNFTLKIRSTKLEDSAMYFCASSGLVYEQYFGPGTRLTVT.

This clone was observed once. The chain links TRBV7-2 to TRBJ1-5; the D is unclear. The CDR3 runs 15 residues. The germline V gene has CDR1 SGHTA and CDR2 FQGNSA. Deletions cut 2 bases from V and 2 bases from J, with 10 bases between. CDR3: CASSLKGGGNQPQHF. DNA for the CDR3: TGTGCCAGCAGCTTAAAGGGAGGAGGCAATCAGCCCCAGCATTTT.